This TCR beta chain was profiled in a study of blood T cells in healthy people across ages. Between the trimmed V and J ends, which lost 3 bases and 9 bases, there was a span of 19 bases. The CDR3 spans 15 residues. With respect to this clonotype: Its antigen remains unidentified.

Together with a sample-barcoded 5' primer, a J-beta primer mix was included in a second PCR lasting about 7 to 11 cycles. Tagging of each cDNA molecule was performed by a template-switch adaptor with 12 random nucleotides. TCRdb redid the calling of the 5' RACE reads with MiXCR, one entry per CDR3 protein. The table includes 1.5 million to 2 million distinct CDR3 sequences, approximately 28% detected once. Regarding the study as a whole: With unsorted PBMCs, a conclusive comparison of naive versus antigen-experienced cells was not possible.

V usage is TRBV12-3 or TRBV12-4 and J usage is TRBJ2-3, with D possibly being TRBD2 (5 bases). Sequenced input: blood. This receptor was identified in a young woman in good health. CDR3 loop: CASSFNQVEGETQYF. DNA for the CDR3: TGTGCCAGCAGTTTTAATCAAGTAGAGGGTGAGACGCAGTATTTT.